A few counts support the clone carrying this T cell receptor beta chain. Authors' analysis steps: Cell counts per sample came from amplifying reference gene primers. Produced via immunoSEQ multiplex PCR; TCRdb's table is partial and in-frame only. V, J and clone size reflect that table, while D and trimming were determined from the DNA. The sample lists 120,000 or so clones, roughly 91% occurring once. V shed 2 bases and J 6 bases; nucleotides not matched to a gene: 7. The CDR3 runs 15 residues. Germline V gives CDR1 SNHLY, CDR2 FYNNEI. This specimen comes from a study of blood T cell repertoires in COVID-19. Study details: Samples of COVID-19 (acute and convalescent) were obtained from the United States, Italy and Spain. Nucleic acid was either cDNA or gDNA, and it came from T cells, B-cell-depleted T cells, or PBMCs.

The specimen was peripheral blood. V and J are TRBV2 and TRBJ2-1, with TRBD2 identical over 7 bases. The clonotype was recovered from a woman in her fifties or sixties with acute or convalescent COVID-19. Here the CDR3 reads CASSESFASGNEQFF. The CDR3 DNA is TGTGCCAGCAGTGAAAGTTTCGCTAGCGGCAATGAGCAGTTCTTC.